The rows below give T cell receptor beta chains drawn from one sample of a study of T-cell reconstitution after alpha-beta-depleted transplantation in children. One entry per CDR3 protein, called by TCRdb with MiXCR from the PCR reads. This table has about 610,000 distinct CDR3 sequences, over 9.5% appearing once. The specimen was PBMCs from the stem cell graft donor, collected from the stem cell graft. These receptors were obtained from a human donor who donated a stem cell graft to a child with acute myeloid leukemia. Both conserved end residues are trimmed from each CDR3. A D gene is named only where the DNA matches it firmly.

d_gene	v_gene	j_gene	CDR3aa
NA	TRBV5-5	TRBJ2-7	ASSSGTETYEQY
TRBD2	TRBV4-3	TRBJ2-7	ASSPGTSGVNEQY
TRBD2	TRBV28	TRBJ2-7	ASSLLAEKAELY
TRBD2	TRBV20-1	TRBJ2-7	SVGGRAALGEQY
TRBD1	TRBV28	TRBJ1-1	ASPPTGANTEAF
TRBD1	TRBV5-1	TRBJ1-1	ASSLRTGGERTEAF
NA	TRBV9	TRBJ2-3	ASSVGGRETDTQY
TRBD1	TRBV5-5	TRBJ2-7	ASSWTGLYEQY
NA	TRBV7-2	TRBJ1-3	ASSLARQAASGNTIY
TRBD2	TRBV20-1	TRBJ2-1	SARWGLAGDSGEQF
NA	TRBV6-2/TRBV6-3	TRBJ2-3	ASRPRPDTQY
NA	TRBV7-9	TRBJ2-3	ASSPGSPDGTDTQY
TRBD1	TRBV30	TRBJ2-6	ASGTGEFSGANVLT
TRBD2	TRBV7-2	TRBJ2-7	ASSLRLAPHYEQY
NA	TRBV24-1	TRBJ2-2	ATSDPASRTNTGELF
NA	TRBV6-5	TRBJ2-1	ASSYSPLYNEQF
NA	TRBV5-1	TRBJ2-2	ASSLSTVTGELF
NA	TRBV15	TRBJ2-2	ATSRGGLNTGELF
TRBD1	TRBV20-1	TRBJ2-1	SARGQGIVEQF
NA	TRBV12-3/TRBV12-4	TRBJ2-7	ASSLSRGRIEQY
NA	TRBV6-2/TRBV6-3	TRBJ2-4	ASSPQGVVINIQY
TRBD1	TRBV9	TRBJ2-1	ASSTQGAGWNEQF
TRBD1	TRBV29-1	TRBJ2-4	SFGQGSKNIQY
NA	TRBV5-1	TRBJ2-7	ASPHRRGCSTYEQY
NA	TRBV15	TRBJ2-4	ATSRGGIKNIQY
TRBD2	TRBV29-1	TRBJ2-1	SVGGVAGVREQF
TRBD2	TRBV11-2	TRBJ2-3	ASSLLAGGSYTQY
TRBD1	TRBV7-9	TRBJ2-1	ASSPGTGAYNEQF
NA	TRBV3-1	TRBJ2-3	ASSQRTDTQY
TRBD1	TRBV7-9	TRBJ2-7	ASSSLLGDRLYEQY
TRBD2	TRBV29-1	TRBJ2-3	SVDLAADTQY
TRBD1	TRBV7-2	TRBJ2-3	ASSLGQGFGTDTQY
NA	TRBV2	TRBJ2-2	ASSASGRLTGELF
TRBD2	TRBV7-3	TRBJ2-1	ASSFSGRTDEQF
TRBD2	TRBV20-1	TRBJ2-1	SATTSGLPPYEQF
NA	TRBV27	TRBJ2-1	ASSFLDRREF
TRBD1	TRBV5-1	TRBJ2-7	ASRPEDREVEQY
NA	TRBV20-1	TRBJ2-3	SASRLVKDTQY
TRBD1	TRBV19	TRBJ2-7	ASSIDPGDRTHEQY
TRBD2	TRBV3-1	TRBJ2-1	ASSQKGTTSNEQF
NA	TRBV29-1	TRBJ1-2	SVEEIRRSYGYT
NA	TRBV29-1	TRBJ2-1	SVVMLAKGLDNEQF
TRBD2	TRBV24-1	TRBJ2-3	ATSDWGLARRTDTQY
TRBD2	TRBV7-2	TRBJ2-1	ASSKIQGLAGREQF
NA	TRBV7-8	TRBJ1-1	ASSDAGHTEAF
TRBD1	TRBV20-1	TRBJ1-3	SAKGQLSGNTIY
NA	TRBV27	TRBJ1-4	ASSDPGTSNEKLF
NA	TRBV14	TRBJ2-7	ASSRLTYEQY
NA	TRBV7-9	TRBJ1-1	ASSLAANTEAF
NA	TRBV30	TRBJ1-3	AWSLAGGNTIY
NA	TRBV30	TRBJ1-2	AWSVLTATGYT
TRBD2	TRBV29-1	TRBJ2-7	SAKVEREGPYEQY
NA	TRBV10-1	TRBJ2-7	ASTSRAAQVSEQY
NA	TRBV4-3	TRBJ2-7	ASSQTHGSYEQY
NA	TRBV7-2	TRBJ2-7	ASSLFVADYEQY